A selection of T cell receptor beta chains follows, all from one sample in a study of blood T cell repertoires in COVID-19. Libraries were prepared by immunoSEQ multiplex PCR; TCRdb keeps only in-frame clonotypes and omits some of them. Of around 82,000 clones in the sample, 89% were seen once. The specimen was peripheral blood. The receptors here all came from a man aged 70-80 years with active or convalescent COVID-19. The CDR3 runs from the conserved cysteine through the conserved F or W. The D gene is left open where the match is weak.

NA TRBJ2-5 TRBV4-1 TGCGCCAGCAGCCAAGGGACTAGAGGGGGGAGGACCCAGTACTTC CASSQGTRGGRTQYF
TRBD1 TRBJ1-1 TRBV15 TGTGCCACCAGCAGAATAGGACAGGGTAAAGCTTTCTTT CATSRIGQGKAFF
TRBD2 TRBJ2-7 TRBV27 TGTGCCAGCAGAAGCGGGGGGGCCCACGAGCAGTACTTC CASRSGGAHEQYF
NA TRBJ2-7 TRBV2 TGTGCCAGCTTTATTGCAGGTGGCTACGAGCAGTACTTC CASFIAGGYEQYF
NA TRBJ1-2 TRBV5-1 TGCGCCAGCAGCTTGGAAGGGGCGGACGGCTACACCTTC CASSLEGADGYTF
TRBD1 TRBJ1-6 TRBV5-4 TGTGCCAGCAGCCCCGGGACAGGGGGCCGTTCACCCCTCCACTTT CASSPGTGGRSPLHF
TRBD1 TRBJ2-7 TRBV5-1 TGCGCCAGCAGCTCCTCAGGGGGTGGTGGAGAGCAGTACTTC CASSSSGGGGEQYF
TRBD2 TRBJ2-7 TRBV14 TGTGCCAGCAGCCAACTCGGGGCGGTTGCGGGGGGCGGGGCTTTCTACGAGCAGTACTTC CASSQLGAVAGGGAFYEQYF
NA TRBJ2-3 TRBV6-2/TRBV6-3 TGTGCCAGCAGTTACCTTTCCGATACGCAGTATTTT CASSYLSDTQYF